The clone carrying this T cell receptor (beta chain) was counted ten times or more. Its specificity is unknown. In this cohort, patients with other autoimmune diseases, uncontrolled infections, pregnancy or lactation were excluded. TCR beta CDR3 amplification used RNA transcripts. RT-PCR with HTBI primers came first, then second-round multiplex PCR. MiXCR, run by TCRdb on the multiplex PCR reads, gives a single entry per CDR3 protein. The repertoire consists of hundreds of thousands of distinct CDR3 sequences, with about a fifth occurring once and the leading ten covering around 6.9%. CDR3 length: 13 residues. V shed 5 bases, J shed 7 bases, and the junction held 5 bases outside the gene matches. This entry comes from a study of Graves' ophthalmopathy and Graves' hyperthyroidism. Overall study results and limits: Appearing in blood as well were most expanded thyroid clonotypes above 0.001 frequency.

The rearrangement joins TRBV12-3 or TRBV12-4 to TRBJ1-5; 7 bases agree with TRBD1. The clonotype was recovered from a woman aged 18-30 years with stable Graves' hyperthyroidism. Some clones in this sample may be carry-over from other donors' samples. The sequenced sample was peripheral blood. CDR3 loop: CASSAGQEQPQHF. CDR3 sequence (DNA): TGTGCCAGCAGTGCCGGACAGGAGCAGCCCCAGCATTTT.